This TCR beta chain was captured by sequencing in a study of OX40 agonist ivuxolimab in advanced cancers. Background on the study: The study gave patients intravenous ivuxolimab at 0.01 to 10 mg/kg every 2 weeks.

The data were produced by immunoSEQ multiplex PCR, yet TCRdb's version contains in-frame clones alone and is incomplete. Of more than 9,000 clones detected, around 70% appear once; the ten largest clones hold 35%. The study, taken as a whole, reports: Patients with a partial response at 0.1-3.0 mg/kg had among the lowest clonal expansion.

The CDR3 spans 13 residues. CDR1 SGHAT and CDR2 FQNNGV come from the germline V gene. V gave up 0 bases and J gave up 6 bases, with 8 bases separating them. In the case of this clone: No antigen is known for it.

The sequences come from CD4+ or CD8+ T cells sorted from blood, collected in a trial of the OX40 agonist ivuxolimab. The V call is TRBV11-2, the J call TRBJ1-1; D is uncertain. The clonotype comes from an adult with an advanced solid tumor such as melanoma, head and neck, liver or kidney cancer. The CDR3: CASSLDLGSEAFF. The CDR3, as DNA: TGTGCCAGCAGCTTAGATTTGGGGTCTGAAGCTTTCTTT.